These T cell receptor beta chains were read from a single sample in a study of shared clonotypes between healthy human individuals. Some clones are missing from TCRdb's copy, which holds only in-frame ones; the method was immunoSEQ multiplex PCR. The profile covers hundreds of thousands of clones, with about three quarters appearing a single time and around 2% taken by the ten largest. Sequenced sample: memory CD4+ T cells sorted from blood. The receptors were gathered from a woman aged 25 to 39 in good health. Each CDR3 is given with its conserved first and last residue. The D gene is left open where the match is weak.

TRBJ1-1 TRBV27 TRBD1 TGTGCCAGTAGGGACAGCCTAATGAACACTGAAGCTTTCTTT CASRDSLMNTEAFF
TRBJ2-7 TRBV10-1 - TGCGCCAGCAGTGATGGGGGCCGGAACGAGCAGTACTTC CASSDGGRNEQYF
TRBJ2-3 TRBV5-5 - TGTGCCAGCAGCTTGGTTGCAGGGGCAACAGATACGCAGTATTTT CASSLVAGATDTQYF
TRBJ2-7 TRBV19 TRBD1 TGTGCCACCGCGAATACAGGGGGAGGCGAGCAGTACTTC CATANTGGGEQYF
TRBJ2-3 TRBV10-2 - TGCGCCAGCAGGGCCGACGGCACAGATACGCAGTATTTT CASRADGTDTQYF
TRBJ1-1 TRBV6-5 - TGTGCCAGCAGTCGCACAAAGAACACTGAAGCTTTCTTT CASSRTKNTEAFF
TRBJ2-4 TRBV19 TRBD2 TGTGCCAGTAGTAGGACTAGCAGCCAAAACATTCAGTACTTC CASSRTSSQNIQYF
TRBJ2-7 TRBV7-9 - TGTGCCAGCAGCTTAGGGGTTGGGGTTTCCTACGAGCAGTACTTC CASSLGVGVSYEQYF
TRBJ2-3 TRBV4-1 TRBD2 TGCGCCAGCAGCCAAGACTCTAGCGGGATCGGCACAGATACGCAGTATTTT CASSQDSSGIGTDTQYF
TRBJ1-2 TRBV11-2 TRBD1 TGTGCCAGCAGCTTGAGCCTGACAGGGGCCAGTGGCTACACCTTC CASSLSLTGASGYTF
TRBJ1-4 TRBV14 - TGTGCCAGCCAACGGGGGGCTGATGAAAAACTGTTTTTT CASQRGADEKLFF
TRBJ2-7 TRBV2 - TGTGCCAGCAGTCCTAGGGAGACACAGCAGTACTTC CASSPRETQQYF
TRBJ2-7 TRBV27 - TGTGCCAGCAGTTGGGGCAGCCTCTACGAGCAGTACTTC CASSWGSLYEQYF
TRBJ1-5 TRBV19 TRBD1 TGTGCCAGTAGTAGACAGGGGGCGGGCAATCAGCCCCAGCATTTT CASSRQGAGNQPQHF